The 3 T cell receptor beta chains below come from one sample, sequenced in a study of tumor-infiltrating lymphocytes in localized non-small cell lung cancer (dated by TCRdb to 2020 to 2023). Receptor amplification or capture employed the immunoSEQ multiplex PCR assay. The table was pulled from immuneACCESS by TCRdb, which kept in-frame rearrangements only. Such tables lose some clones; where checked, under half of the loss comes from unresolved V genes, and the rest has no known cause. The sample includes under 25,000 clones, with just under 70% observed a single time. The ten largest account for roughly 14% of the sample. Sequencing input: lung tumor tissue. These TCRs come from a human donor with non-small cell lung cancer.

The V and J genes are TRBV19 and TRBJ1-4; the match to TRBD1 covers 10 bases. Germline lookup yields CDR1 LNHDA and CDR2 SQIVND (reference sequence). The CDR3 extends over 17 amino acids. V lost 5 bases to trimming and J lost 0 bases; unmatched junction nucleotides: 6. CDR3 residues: CASSGGQGTATNEKLFF. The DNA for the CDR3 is TGTGCCAGTAGTGGGGGACAGGGGACTGCAACTAATGAAAAACTGTTTTTT.

The DNA for the CDR3 is TGTGCCAGCAGCAAGCAGGGGTCCTACAATGAGCAGTTCTTC. Translation gives CASSKQGSYNEQFF. V gene TRBV7-8 combines with J gene TRBJ2-1; perhaps TRBD1 as D (6 bases). Germline V gene sequence: CDR1 SGHVS, CDR2 FQNEAQ. Trimming pared 5 bases from V and 1 base from J, leaving 9 bases between. The CDR3 covers 14 residues.

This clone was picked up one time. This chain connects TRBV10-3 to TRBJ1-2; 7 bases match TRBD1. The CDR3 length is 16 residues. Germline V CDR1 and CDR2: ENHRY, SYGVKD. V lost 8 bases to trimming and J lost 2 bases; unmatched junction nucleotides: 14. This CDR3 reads CAILQGVEEGNYGYTF. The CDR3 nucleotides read TGTGCCATCCTCCAGGGGGTCGAGGAGGGAAACTATGGCTACACCTTC.